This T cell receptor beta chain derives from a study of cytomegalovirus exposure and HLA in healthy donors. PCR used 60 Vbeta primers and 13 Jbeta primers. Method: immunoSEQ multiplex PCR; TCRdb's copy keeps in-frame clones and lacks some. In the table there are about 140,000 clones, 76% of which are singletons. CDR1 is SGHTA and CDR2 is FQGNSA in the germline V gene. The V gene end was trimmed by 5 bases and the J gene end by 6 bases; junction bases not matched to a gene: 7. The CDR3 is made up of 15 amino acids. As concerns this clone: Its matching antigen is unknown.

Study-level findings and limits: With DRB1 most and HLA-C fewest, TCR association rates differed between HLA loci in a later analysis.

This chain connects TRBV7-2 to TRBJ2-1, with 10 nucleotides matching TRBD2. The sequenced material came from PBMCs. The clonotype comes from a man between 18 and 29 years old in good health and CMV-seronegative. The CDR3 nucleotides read TGTGCCAGCAGCACCGGGACTAGCGCGATCAATGAGCAGTTCTTC. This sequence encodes CASSTGTSAINEQFF.